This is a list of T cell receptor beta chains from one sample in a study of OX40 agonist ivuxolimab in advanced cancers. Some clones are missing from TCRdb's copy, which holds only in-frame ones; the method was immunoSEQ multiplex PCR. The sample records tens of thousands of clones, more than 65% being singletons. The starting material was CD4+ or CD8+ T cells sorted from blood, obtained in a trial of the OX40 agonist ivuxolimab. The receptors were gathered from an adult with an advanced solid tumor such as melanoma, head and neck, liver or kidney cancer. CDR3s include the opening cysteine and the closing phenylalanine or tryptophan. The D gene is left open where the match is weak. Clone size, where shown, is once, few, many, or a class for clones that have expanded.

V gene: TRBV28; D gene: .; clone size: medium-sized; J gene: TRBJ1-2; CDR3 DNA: TGTGCCAGCAGTTTAGGCTCGGGGGCTGGCTACACCTTC; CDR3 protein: CASSLGSGAGYTF
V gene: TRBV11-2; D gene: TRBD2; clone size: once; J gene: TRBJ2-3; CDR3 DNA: TGTGCCAGCAGCTTAGACCTACTAGCGGGAGAAGCGCAGTATTTT; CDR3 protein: CASSLDLLAGEAQYF
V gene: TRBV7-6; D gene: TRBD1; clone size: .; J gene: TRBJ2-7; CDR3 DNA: TGTGCCAGCAGCTTAGCCCAAAGCGGACAGGGCTTCGAGCAGTACTTC; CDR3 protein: CASSLAQSGQGFEQYF
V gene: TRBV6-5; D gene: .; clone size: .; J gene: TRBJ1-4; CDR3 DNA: TGTGCCAGCAGTTACTCGTCCAGGGGAGAAAAACTGTTTTTT; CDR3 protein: CASSYSSRGEKLFF
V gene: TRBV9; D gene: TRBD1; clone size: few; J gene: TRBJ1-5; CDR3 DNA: TGTGCCAGCAGCGTAGGCCCTTGGACAGGGGTAAATCAGCCCCAGCATTTT; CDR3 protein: CASSVGPWTGVNQPQHF
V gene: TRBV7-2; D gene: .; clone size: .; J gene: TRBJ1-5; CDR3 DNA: TGTGCCAGCAGCCACCGGGACAATAGGAATCAGCCCCAGCATTTT; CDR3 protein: CASSHRDNRNQPQHF
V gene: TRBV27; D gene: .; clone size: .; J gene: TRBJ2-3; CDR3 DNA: TGTGCCACCCAACGCGAAGGCACAGATACGCAGTATTTT; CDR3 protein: CATQREGTDTQYF
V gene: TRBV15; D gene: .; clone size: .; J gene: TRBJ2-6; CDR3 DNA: TGTGCCACCCGGACCTCTGGGGCCAACGTCCTGACTTTC; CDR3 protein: CATRTSGANVLTF
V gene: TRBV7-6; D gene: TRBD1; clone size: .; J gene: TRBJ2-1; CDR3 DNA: TGTGCCAGCAGCACCCGGGACAGGGAGGTGAATGAGCAGTTCTTC; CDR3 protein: CASSTRDREVNEQFF
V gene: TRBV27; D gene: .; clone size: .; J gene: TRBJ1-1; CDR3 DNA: TGTGCCAGCAGTCGACAGGAGAACACTGAAGCTTTCTTT; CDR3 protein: CASSRQENTEAFF
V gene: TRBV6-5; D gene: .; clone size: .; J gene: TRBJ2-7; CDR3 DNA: TGTGCCAGCAGTTACTCGACGTCAGGGACGGGCGAGCAGTACTTC; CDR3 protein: CASSYSTSGTGEQYF
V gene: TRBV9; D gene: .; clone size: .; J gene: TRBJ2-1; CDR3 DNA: TGTGCCAGCAGCGTTTCGGGCAATGAGCAGTTCTTC; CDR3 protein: CASSVSGNEQFF
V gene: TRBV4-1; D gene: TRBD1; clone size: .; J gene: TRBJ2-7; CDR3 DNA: TGCGCCAGCAGCCAAGTGGCCGCCGGGACAGGGGGTTCCTACGAGCAGTACTTC; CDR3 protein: CASSQVAAGTGGSYEQYF
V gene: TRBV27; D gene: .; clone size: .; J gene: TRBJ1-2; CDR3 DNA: TGTGCCAGCAGTTCACAGGGTGCTTACTATGGCTACACCTTC; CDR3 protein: CASSSQGAYYGYTF
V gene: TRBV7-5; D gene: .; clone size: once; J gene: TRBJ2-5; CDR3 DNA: TGTGCCAGAAGCTTAGCGGTGGTCAAGTTAGAGACCCAGTACTTC; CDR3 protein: CARSLAVVKLETQYF
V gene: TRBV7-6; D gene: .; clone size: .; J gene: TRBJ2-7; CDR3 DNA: TGTGCCAGCAGCTTAGCTTCAGAGATGGACGAGCAGTACTTC; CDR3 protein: CASSLASEMDEQYF
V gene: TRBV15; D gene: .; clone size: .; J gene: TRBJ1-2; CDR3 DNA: TGTGCCACCAGCAGAGATAGAGGAGGGTATGGCTACACCTTC; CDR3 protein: CATSRDRGGYGYTF
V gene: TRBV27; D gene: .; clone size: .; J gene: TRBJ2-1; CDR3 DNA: TGTGCCAGCAGTTTAAGCGCCTACAATGAGCAGTTCTTC; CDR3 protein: CASSLSAYNEQFF
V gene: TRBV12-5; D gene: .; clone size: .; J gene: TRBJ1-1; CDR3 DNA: TGTGCTAGTGGCCAGTCACGGATGAACACTGAAGCTTTCTTT; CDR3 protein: CASGQSRMNTEAFF
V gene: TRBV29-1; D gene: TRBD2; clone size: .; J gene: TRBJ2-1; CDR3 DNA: TGCAGCGCCGGGGCTAGCGGGTTCTACAATGAGCAGTTCTTC; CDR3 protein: CSAGASGFYNEQFF
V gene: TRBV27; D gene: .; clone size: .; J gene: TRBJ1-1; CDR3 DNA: TGTGCCAGCAGCGTGGGGGGCTTGAGCACTGAAGCTTTCTTT; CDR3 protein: CASSVGGLSTEAFF
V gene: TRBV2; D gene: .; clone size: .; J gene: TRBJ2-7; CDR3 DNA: TGTGCCAGCATGGCGCTAAGAGGGTCTAGCTCCTACGAGCAGTACTTC; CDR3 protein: CASMALRGSSSYEQYF
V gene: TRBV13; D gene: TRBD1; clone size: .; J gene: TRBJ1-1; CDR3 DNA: TGTGCCAGCAGCCTCCTGGCCGGACAGGGATGGGGGAGCACTGAAGCTTTCTTT; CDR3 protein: CASSLLAGQGWGSTEAFF
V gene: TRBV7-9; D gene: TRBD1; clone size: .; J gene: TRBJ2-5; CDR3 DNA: TGTGCCAGCAGCCAATCACAGGGGGCTCGGGAGACCCAGTACTTC; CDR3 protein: CASSQSQGARETQYF
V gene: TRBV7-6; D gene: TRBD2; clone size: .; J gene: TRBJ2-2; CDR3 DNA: TGTGCCAGCAGCTTAGTGGTTAGCGGGGACACCGGGGAGCTGTTTTTT; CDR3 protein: CASSLVVSGDTGELFF
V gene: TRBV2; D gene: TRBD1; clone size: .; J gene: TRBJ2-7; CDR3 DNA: TGTGCCAGCAGTGATTCTAGACAGGGAATCTACGAGCAGTACTTC; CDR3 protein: CASSDSRQGIYEQYF
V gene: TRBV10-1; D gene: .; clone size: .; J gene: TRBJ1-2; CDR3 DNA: TGCGCCACCACAGGGAGCCATGGCTACACCTTC; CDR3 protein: CATTGSHGYTF
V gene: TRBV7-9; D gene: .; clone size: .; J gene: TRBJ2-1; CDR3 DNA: TGTGCCAGCAGCCCAGACAGATACAATGAGCAGTTCTTC; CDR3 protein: CASSPDRYNEQFF
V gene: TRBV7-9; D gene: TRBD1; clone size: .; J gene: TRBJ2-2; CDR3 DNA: TGTGCCAGCAGCTACGAAATTTTGACAGGGGCGAACACCGGGGAGCTGTTTTTT; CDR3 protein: CASSYEILTGANTGELFF
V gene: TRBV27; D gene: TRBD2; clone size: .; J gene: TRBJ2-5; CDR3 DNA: TGTGCCAGCCTCCCAATTAACGGACTAGCGGTAGGAGAGACCCAGTACTTC; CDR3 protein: CASLPINGLAVGETQYF
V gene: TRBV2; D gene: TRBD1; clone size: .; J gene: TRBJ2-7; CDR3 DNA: TGTGCCAGCAGTGATTCCCGACAGGGGCACTACGAGCAGTACTTC; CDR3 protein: CASSDSRQGHYEQYF
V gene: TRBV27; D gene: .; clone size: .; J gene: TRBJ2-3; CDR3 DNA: TGTGCCAGCAGCTTGGGGGGTCGCACAGATACGCAGTATTTT; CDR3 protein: CASSLGGRTDTQYF
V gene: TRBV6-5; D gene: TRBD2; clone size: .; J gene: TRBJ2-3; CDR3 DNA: TGTGCCAGCAGTTTAGCGGGAGTTGGAGATACGCAGTATTTT; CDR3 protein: CASSLAGVGDTQYF
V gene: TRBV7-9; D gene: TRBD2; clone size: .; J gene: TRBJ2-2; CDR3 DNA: TGTGCCAGCAGCCCACGGGTAGCGGGAGTCATCAACACCGGGGAGCTGTTTTTT; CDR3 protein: CASSPRVAGVINTGELFF
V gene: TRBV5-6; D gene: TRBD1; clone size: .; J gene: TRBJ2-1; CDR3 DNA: TGTGCCAGCAGCATGGTGGACAGGGCGACCTACAATGAGCAGTTCTTC; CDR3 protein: CASSMVDRATYNEQFF
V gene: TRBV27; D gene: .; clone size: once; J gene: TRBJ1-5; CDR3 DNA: TGTGCCAGCAGTTGGGGGGGGAGCAATCAGCCCCAGCATTTT; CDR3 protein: CASSWGGSNQPQHF
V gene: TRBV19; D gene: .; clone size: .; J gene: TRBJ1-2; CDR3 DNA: TGTGCCAGTAGCACAGGGAGTGGCTACACCTTC; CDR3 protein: CASSTGSGYTF
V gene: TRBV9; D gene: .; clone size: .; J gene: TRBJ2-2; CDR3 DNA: TGTGCCAGCAGCGCCCCAACGGGCGGCACCGGGGAGCTGTTTTTT; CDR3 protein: CASSAPTGGTGELFF
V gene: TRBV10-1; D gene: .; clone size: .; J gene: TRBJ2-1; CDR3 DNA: TGCGCCAGAGCGCCCCAATACTACAATGAGCAGTTCTTC; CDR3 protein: CARAPQYYNEQFF
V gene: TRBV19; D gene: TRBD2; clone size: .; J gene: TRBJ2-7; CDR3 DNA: TGTGCCAGTAGTATAGTGGGAGGGGACTACGAGCAGTACTTC; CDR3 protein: CASSIVGGDYEQYF
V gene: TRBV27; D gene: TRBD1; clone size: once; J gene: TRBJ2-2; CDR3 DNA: TGTGCCAGCAGTATATACCCACGGGACAGGGAGAACACCGGGGAGCTGTTTTTT; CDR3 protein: CASSIYPRDRENTGELFF
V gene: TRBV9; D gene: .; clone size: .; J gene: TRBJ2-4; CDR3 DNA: TGTGCCAGCAGCGTAGGACTAGCCAAAAACATTCAGTACTTC; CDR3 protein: CASSVGLAKNIQYF
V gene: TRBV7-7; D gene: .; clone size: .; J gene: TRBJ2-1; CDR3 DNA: TGTGCTAGCAGCTCCCGGGACGGCTACAATGAGCAGTTCTTC; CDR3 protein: CASSSRDGYNEQFF
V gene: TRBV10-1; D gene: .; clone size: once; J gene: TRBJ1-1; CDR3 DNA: TGCGCCAGCAGTGAGTCGGAGTGGGCCGGGAGGGTTGAAGCTTTCTTT; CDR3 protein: CASSESEWAGRVEAFF
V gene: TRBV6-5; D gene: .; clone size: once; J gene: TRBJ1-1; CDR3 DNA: TGTGCCAGCAGTTACGGGACTTCAGGCACTGAAGCTTTCTTT; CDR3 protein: CASSYGTSGTEAFF
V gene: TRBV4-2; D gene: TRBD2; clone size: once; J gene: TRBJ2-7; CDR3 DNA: TGTGCCAGCAGCCGAGCGGGAGAGGGCGAGCAGTACTTC; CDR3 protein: CASSRAGEGEQYF
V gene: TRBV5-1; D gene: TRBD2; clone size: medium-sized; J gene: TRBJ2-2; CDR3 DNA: TGCGCCAGCAGCCCCATAGCGGGAGGGCGATTTGACACCGGGGAGCTGTTTTTT; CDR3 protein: CASSPIAGGRFDTGELFF
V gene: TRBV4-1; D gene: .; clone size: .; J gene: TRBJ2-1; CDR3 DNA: TGCGCCAGCAGCCCTCGAACCCCCCGGATTATTGGCAATGAGCAGTTCTTC; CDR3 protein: CASSPRTPRIIGNEQFF
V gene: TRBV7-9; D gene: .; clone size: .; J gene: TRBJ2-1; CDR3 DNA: TGTGCCAGCAGCTTAGTTGGGGCTAATGAGCAGTTCTTC; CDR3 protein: CASSLVGANEQFF
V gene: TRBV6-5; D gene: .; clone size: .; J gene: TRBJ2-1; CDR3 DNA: TGTGCCAGCAGCCCCCGTGGGGTGTGGCAGTTCTTC; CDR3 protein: CASSPRGVWQFF
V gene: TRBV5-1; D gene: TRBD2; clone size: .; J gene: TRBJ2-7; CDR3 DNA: TGCGCCAGCAGCTTGCGGGCCGGGGGGGAGGGCCTCACCTACGAGCAGTACTTC; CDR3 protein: CASSLRAGGEGLTYEQYF
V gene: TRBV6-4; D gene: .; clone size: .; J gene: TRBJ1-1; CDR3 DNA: TGTGCCAGCAGTGACGGGGTCACTGAAGCTTTCTTT; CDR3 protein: CASSDGVTEAFF
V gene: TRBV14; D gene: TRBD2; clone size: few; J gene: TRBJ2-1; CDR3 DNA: TGTGCCAGCACGCGGACTAGGACTTCTGAGCAGTTCTTC; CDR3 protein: CASTRTRTSEQFF
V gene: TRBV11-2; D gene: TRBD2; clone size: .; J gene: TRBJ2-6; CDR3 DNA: TGTGCCAGCCCCGGGGGGACTACTGGGGCCAACGTCCTGACTTTC; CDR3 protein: CASPGGTTGANVLTF
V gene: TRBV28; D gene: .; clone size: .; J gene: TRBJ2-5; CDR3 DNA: TGTGCCAGCAGTTACGCTACCAATGCGGGGACGGAGACCCAGTACTTC; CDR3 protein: CASSYATNAGTETQYF
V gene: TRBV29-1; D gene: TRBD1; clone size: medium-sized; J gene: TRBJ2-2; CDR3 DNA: TGCAGTGTTGACAGGGCGAACACCGGGGAGCTGTTTTTT; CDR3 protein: CSVDRANTGELFF
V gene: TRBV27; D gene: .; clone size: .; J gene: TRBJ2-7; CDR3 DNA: TGTGCCAGCAGTTTGTCGGGCACGCGCTCCTACGAGCAGTACTTC; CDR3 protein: CASSLSGTRSYEQYF